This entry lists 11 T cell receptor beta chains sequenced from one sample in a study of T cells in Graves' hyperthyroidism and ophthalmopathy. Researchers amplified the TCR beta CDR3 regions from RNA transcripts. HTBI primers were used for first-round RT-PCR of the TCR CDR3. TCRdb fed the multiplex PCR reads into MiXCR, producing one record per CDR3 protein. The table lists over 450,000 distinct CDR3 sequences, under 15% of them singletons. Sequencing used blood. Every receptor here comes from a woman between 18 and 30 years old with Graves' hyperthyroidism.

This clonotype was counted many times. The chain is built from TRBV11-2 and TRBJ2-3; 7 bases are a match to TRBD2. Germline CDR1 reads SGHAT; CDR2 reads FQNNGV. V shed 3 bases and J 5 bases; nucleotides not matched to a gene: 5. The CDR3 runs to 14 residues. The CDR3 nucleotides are TGTGCCAGCAGCTTCGCGGGAGAGGTAGATACGCAGTATTTT. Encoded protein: CASSFAGEVDTQYF.

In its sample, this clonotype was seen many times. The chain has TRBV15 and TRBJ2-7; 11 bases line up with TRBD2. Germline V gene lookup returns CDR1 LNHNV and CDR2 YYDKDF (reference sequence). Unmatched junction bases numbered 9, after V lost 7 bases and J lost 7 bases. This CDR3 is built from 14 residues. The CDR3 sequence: CATTLAGGSGEQYF. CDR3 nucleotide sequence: TGTGCCACCACTCTAGCGGGAGGCTCGGGAGAGCAGTACTTC. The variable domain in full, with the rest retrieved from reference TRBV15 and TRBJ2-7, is DAMVIQNPRYQVTQFGKPVTLSCSQTLNHNVMYWYQQKSSQAPKLLFHYYDKDFNNEADTPDNFQSRRPNTSFCFLDIRSPGLGDTAMYLCATTLAGGSGEQYFGPGTRLTVT.

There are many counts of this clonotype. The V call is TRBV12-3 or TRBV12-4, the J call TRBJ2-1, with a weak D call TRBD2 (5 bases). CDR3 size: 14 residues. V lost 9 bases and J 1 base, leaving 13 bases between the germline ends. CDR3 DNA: TGTGCCAGTCAAGTAGCGCCTTCCTACAATGAGCAGTTCTTC. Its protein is CASQVAPSYNEQFF.

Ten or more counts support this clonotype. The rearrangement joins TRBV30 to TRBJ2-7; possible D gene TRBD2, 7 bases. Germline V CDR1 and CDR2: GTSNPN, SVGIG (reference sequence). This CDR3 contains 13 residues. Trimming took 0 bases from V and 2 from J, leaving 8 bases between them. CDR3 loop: CAWSVGGAYEQYF. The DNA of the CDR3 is TGTGCCTGGAGTGTAGGGGGGGCCTACGAGCAGTACTTC.

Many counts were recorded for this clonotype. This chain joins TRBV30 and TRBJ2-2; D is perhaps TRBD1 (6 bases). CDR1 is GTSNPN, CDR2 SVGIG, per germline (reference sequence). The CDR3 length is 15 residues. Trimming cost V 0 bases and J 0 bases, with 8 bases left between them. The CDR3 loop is CAWSVGTPNTGELFF. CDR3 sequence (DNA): TGTGCCTGGAGTGTCGGGACACCGAACACCGGGGAGCTGTTTTTT. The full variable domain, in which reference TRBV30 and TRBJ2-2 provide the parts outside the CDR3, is SQTIHQWPATLVQPVGSPLSLECTVEGTSNPNLYWYRQAAGRGLQLLFYSVGIGQISSEVPQNLSASRPQDRQFILSSKKLLLSDSGFYLCAWSVGTPNTGELFFGEGSRLTVL.

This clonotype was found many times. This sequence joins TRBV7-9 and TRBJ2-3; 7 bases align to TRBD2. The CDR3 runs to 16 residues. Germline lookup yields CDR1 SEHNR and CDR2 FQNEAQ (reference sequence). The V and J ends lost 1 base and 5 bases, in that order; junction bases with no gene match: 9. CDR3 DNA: TGTGCCAGCAGCTTAGGGGAGAGCGGGATCATAGATACGCAGTATTTT. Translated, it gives CASSLGESGIIDTQYF.

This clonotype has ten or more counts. The CDR3 nucleotides are TGTGCCAGCAGCTTAGCGGTTCTCACCGGGGAGCTGTTTTTT. Residues: CASSLAVLTGELFF. The genes are TRBV7-9 and TRBJ2-2, with unresolved D. The CDR3 is made up of 14 amino acids. The germline V gene encodes CDR1 SEHNR and CDR2 FQNEAQ (reference sequence). The germline V and J ends were trimmed by 0 bases and 4 bases, with 6 bases remaining between them.

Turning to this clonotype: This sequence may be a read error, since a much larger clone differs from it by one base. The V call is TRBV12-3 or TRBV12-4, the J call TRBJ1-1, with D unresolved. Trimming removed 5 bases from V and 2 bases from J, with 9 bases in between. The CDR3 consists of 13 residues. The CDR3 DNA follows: TGTGCCAGCAGTCAGGAGGTAAACACTGAAGCTTTCTTT. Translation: CASSQEVNTEAFF.

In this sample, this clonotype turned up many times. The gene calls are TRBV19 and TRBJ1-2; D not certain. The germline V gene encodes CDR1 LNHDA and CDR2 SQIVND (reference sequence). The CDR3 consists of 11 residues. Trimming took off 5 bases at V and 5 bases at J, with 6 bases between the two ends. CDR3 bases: TGTGCCAGTAGTCTATTGTATGGCTACACCTTC. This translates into CASSLLYGYTF. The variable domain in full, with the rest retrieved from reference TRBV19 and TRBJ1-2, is DGGITQSPKYLFRKEGQNVTLSCEQNLNHDAMYWYRQDPGQGLRLIYYSQIVNDFQKGDIAEGYSVSREKKESFPLTVTSAQKNPTAFYLCASSLLYGYTFGSGTRLTVV.

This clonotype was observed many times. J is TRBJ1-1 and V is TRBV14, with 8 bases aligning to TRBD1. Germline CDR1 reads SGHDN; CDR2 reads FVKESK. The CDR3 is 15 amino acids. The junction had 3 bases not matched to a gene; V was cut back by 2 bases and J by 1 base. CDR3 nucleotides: TGTGCCAGCAGCCAACTGGACAGGGCGAACACTGAAGCTTTCTTT. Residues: CASSQLDRANTEAFF.

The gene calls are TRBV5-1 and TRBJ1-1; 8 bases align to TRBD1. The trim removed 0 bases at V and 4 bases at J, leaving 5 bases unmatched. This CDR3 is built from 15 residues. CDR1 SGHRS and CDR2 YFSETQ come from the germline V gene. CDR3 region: CASSLAGTGLTEAFF. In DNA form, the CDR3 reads TGCGCCAGCAGCTTGGCCGGGACAGGTCTCACTGAAGCTTTCTTT.